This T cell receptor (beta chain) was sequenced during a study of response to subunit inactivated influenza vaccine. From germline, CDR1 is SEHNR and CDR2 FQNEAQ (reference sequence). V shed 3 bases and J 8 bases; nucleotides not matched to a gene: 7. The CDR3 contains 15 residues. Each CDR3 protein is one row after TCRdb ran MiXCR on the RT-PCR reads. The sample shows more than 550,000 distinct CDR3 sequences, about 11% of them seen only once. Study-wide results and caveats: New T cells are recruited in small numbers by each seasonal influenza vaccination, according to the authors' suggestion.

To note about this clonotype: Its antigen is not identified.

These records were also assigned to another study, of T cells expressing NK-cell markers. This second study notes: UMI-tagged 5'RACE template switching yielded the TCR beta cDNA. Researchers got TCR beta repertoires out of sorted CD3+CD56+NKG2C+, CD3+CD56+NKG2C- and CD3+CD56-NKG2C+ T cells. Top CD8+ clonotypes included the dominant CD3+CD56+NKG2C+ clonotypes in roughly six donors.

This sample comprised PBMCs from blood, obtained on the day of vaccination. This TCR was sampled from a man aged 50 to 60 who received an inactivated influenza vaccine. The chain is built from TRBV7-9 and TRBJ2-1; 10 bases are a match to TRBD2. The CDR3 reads CASSFAAGGHDEQFF. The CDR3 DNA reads TGTGCCAGCAGCTTTGCAGCGGGGGGGCACGATGAGCAGTTCTTC.